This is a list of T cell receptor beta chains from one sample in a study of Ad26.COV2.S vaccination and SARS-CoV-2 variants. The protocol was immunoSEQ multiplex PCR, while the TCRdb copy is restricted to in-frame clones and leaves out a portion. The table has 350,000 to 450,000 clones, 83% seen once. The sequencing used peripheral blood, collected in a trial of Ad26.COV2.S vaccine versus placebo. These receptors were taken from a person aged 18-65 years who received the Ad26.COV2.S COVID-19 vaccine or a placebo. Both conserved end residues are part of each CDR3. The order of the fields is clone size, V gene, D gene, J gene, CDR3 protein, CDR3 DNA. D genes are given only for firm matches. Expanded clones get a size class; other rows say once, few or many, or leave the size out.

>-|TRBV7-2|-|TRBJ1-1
CASSLASRQNTEAFF
TGTGCCAGCAGCTTAGCGTCAAGACAAAACACTGAAGCTTTCTTT
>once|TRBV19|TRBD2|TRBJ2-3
CASSINSGIDTQYF
TGTGCCAGTAGTATCAATAGCGGGATAGATACGCAGTATTTT
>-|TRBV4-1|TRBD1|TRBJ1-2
CASSQDLGTGPNGYTF
TGCGCCAGCAGCCAAGATCTAGGGACAGGGCCGAATGGCTACACCTTC
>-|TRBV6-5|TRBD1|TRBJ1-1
CASTGRDRGKTEAFF
TGTGCCAGCACCGGCCGGGACAGGGGAAAAACTGAAGCTTTCTTT
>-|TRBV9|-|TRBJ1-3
CASSVGGSGAGNTIYF
TGTGCCAGCAGCGTAGGGGGCTCGGGGGCTGGAAACACCATATATTTT
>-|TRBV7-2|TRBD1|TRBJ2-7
CASSAKTGAYEQYF
TGTGCCAGCAGCGCCAAAACAGGGGCCTACGAGCAGTACTTC
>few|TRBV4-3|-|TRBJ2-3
CASSQGGTTDTQYF
TGCGCCAGCAGCCAAGGGGGGACCACAGATACGCAGTATTTT
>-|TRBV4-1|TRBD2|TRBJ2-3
CASSQRLAGGAEDTQYF
TGCGCCAGCAGCCAAAGGCTAGCGGGAGGGGCGGAGGATACGCAGTATTTT
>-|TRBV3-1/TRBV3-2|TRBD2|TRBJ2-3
CASSKRTSGSDTQYF
TGTGCCAGCAGCAAAAGGACTAGCGGTTCGGATACGCAGTATTTT
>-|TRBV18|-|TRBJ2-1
CASSPGLASEQFF
TGTGCCAGCTCGCCGGGGCTAGCTTCTGAGCAGTTCTTC
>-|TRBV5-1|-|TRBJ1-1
CASSLDSGWTEAFF
TGCGCCAGCAGCTTGGATTCGGGGTGGACTGAAGCTTTCTTT
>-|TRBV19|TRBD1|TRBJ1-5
CATVQGRHGQPQHF
TGTGCCACCGTACAGGGGCGGCACGGTCAGCCCCAGCATTTT
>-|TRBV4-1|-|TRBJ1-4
CASSQGQGREKLFF
TGCGCCAGCAGCCAAGGTCAGGGGAGAGAAAAACTGTTTTTT
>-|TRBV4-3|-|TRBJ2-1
CASSQDNNRYNEQFF
TGCGCCAGCAGCCAAGATAATAACCGTTACAATGAGCAGTTCTTC
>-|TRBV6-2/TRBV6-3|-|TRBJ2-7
CASSPQLRYEQYF
TGTGCCAGCAGTCCACAGCTAAGGTACGAGCAGTACTTC
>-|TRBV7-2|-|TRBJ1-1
CASSLSKVNTEAFF
TGTGCCAGCAGCTTATCAAAAGTGAACACTGAAGCTTTCTTT
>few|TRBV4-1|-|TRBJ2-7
CASSQPPGLRSSYEQYF
TGCGCCAGCAGCCAGCCACCGGGACTCCGGAGCTCCTACGAGCAGTACTTC
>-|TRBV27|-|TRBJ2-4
CASRPGQVGGKNIQYF
TGTGCCAGCAGACCTGGACAGGTGGGGGGGAAAAACATTCAGTACTTC
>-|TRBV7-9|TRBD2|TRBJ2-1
CGLAGAIVVGSYNEQFF
TGTGGGCTAGCGGGAGCTATTGTCGTTGGGTCCTACAATGAGCAGTTCTTC
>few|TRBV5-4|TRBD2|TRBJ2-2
CASSFWGLAGGKSGELFF
TGTGCCAGCAGCTTTTGGGGCCTAGCGGGGGGAAAAAGCGGGGAGCTGTTTTTT
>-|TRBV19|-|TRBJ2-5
CASSRQLRETQYF
TGTGCCAGTAGTAGACAGCTCAGAGAGACCCAGTACTTC
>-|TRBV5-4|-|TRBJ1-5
CASSRDDQPQHF
TGTGCCAGCAGCAGAGACGATCAGCCCCAGCATTTT
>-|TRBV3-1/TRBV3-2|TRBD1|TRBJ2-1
CASSPDRGVRHEQFF
TGTGCCAGCAGCCCGGACAGGGGAGTTAGGCATGAGCAGTTCTTC
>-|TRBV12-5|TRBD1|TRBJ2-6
CASGLVGTGGSGANVLTF
TGTGCTAGTGGTTTGGTCGGGACAGGGGGCTCTGGGGCCAACGTCCTGACTTTC
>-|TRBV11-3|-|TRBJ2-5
CASSSGQGRETQYF
TGTGCCAGCAGCTCCGGGCAAGGGAGAGAGACCCAGTACTTC
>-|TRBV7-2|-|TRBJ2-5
CASSLYNQETQYF
TGTGCCAGCAGCTTATATAACCAAGAGACCCAGTACTTC
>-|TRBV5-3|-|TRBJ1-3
CARSLLEGSGNTIYF
TGTGCCAGAAGCTTGCTCGAGGGGTCTGGAAACACCATATATTTT